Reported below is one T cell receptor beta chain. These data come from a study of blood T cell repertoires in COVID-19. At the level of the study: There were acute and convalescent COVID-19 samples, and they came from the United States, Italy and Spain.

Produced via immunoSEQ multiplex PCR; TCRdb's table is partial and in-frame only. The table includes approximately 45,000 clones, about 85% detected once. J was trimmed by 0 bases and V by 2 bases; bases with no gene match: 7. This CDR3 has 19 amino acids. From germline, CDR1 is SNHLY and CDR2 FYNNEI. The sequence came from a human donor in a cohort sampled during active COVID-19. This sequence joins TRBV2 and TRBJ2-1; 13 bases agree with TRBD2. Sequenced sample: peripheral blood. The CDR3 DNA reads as TGTGCCAGCAGTGAATACGTACTAGCGGGGGGGAGCTCCTACAATGAGCAGTTCTTC. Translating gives CASSEYVLAGGSSYNEQFF.